This TCR beta chain originates from a study of T cells after yellow fever vaccination (dated by TCRdb to the late 2010s). Study-level background: The SMART-Seq v4 Ultra Low Input RNA kit was used to prepare libraries from fractions with low cell numbers. Bulk TCR alpha and beta repertoires were sequenced longitudinally to track T-cell clones before and after primary and booster YFV17D yellow fever vaccination. Two healthy male donors, one aged 18 to 30 and one aged 30 to 40 years, were included in the cohort. Blood samples were taken at several timepoints before and after primary and secondary immunization, and bulk PBMC replicates and cell subsets were isolated.

What the research found in general, with its limitations: Only two donors were included in the study, so the extent to which the findings can be generalized is limited. Because abundant contaminating clonotypes from the bulk population could be contained in FACS-sorted repertoires, computational filtering was required. After the booster, most of the clones that had expanded following primary vaccination were detected again (almost 98% of CD4 and roughly 90% of CD8), which suggests that memory was broadly maintained. A small fraction of clonotypes showed up in both the CD4 and CD8 compartments, probably as a result of convergent recombination. Compared with the primary T-cell response, the secondary T-cell response was weaker but faster, peaking on day 5 rather than day 15.

The instrument given in TCRdb is Illumina NovaSeq 6000. Synthesis of TCR cDNA relied on 5'RACE template switching, a step that introduced a universal primer site along with unique molecular identifiers. Priming for cDNA synthesis came from both the TCR alpha and TCR beta constant segments. Library amplification used two PCR steps, and the second PCR step added sample barcodes and sequencing adapters. Libraries were sequenced on Illumina HiSeq 2500 (2x100 bp) or NovaSeq (2x150 bp). In the paper's pipeline: Demultiplexing of reads and collapsing into UMI consensus sequences were performed with MIGEC, and V(D)J alignment was carried out with MiXCR. Using edgeR on replicate PBMC samples, clonotypes were called vaccine-responding if FDR was below 0.01 and the log2 fold change was above 5 up to day 15. Bulk clonotypes were assigned CD4 or CD8 identity according to which sequenced CD4 or CD8 repertoire held them at higher abundance. TCRdb reprocessed the public reads (quality trimming at Q25 with fastp, clone calling with MiXCR) and kept in-frame beta chains. Rows are combined by CDR3 protein, so each entry shows the most common genes and DNA. These V and J calls rely on TCRdb rather than the paper's analysis. This sample comprises roughly 350,000 distinct CDR3 sequences, about 4% of them detected only once. The top ten clonotypes cover around 25% of the sample.

This clonotype has more than one count but fewer than ten. Its target antigen remains unknown. Base qualities are not recorded, but no much larger clone differs from it by a single base. What the treatment or condition label conveys for this sample: live attenuated yellow fever vaccine strain. At every blood-draw timepoint, two biological replicates of bulk PBMCs were collected. PBMCs were isolated from peripheral blood using a standard Ficoll-Paque protocol. TriZol was used to extract RNA from bulk PBMCs, CD4 and CD8 fractions, and dextramer-positive and dextramer-negative fractions. The cysteine opens and the phenylalanine closes a CDR3 of 16 amino acids. The only DNA kept is the CDR3, 48 bases in frame from the first base. A distance of 16 bases separates the germline ends of V and J, which lose 2 bases and 4 bases respectively. According to the germline V gene (reference sequence), CDR1 reads SGHKS and CDR2 reads YYEKEE.

The rearranged segments are TRBV5-5 and TRBJ2-1; a confident D gene designation cannot be given. This clonotype was obtained from a man between 18 and 29 years old who received the YFV17D yellow fever vaccine. The sample was PBMCs, taken 5 days after the yellow fever booster vaccination. The nucleotides read TGTGCCAGCAGCTTCTTGATCCATCGGCCTTACAATGAGCAGTTCTTC. Its translation reads: CASSFLIHRPYNEQFF. Supplemented by the reference TRBV5-5 and TRBJ2-1 proteins around the CDR3, the complete variable domain is DAGVTQSPTHLIKTRGQQVTLRCSPISGHKSVSWYQQVLGQGPQFIFQYYEKEERGRGNFPDRFSARQFPNYSSELNVNALLLGDSALYLCASSFLIHRPYNEQFFGPGTRLTVL.